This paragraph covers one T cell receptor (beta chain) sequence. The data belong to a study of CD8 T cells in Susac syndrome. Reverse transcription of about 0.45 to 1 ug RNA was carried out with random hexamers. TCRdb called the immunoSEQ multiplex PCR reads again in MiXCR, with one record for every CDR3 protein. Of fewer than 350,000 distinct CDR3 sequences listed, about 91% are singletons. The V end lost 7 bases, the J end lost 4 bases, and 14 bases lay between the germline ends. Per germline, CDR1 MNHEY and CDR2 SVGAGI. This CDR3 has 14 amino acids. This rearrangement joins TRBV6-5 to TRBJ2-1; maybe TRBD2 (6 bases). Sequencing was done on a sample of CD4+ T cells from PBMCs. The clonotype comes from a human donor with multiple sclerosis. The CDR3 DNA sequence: TGTGCCAGCACGAGTCCGGGACTTTACAATGAGCAGTTCTTC. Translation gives CASTSPGLYNEQFF.